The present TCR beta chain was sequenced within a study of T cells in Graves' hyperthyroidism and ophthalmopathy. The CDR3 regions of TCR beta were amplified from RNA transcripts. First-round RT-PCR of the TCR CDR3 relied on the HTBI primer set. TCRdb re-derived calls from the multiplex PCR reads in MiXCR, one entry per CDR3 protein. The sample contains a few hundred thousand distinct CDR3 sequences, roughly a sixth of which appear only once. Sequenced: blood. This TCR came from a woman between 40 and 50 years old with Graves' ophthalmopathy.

The CDR3 DNA follows: TGCGCCAGCAGCTCAACCGGGGGACTATCCACAGATACGCAGTATTTT. It encodes CASSSTGGLSTDTQYF. V is TRBV5-1 and J is TRBJ2-3; 7 nucleotides agree with TRBD2. J gave up 2 bases and V 3 bases, and 9 bases lay outside the gene matches. This CDR3 has 16 amino acids. Germline V CDR1 and CDR2: SGHRS, YFSETQ.